The 7 T cell receptor beta chains below come from one sample, sequenced in a study of blood T cell repertoires in COVID-19. Some clones are missing from TCRdb's copy, which holds only in-frame ones; the method was immunoSEQ multiplex PCR. The data hold just over 300,000 clones, with 80% to 90% observed a single time. Sequencing was done on a sample of PBMCs or T cells enriched from blood (not recorded which). All receptors come from a man younger than 45 who had recovered from COVID-19.

The genes are TRBV5-8 and TRBJ2-4; the D is unclear. This CDR3 comprises 15 residues. Germline loops: CDR1 SGHTS, CDR2 YDEGEE. V shed 1 base and J shed 3 bases, with 11 bases lying between them. The CDR3 nucleotides are TGTGCCAGCAGCTTGAGCGCAGAAAACAAAAACATTCAGTACTTC. Protein: CASSLSAENKNIQYF.

This chain joins TRBV4-2 and TRBJ1-2; D perhaps matches TRBD1 (5 bases). CDR3 length: 15 residues. Germline V gene sequence: CDR1 LGHNA, CDR2 YNFKEQ. Trimming cost V 0 bases and J 4 bases, with 12 bases left between them. The CDR3 region is CASSQDRGILYGYTF. The DNA for the CDR3 is TGTGCCAGCAGCCAAGATCGGGGGATTCTCTATGGCTACACCTTC.

The chain joins TRBV24-1 to TRBJ1-2; TRBD1 aligns across 8 bases. V trimming: 4 bases; J trimming: 4 bases; junction bases outside the gene matches: 10. The CDR3 has 16 amino acids. The V gene's germline CDR1 is KGHDR and CDR2 SFDVKD. DNA of the CDR3: TGTGCCACCAGTGACCCCGGTACAGGGGGACTCTATGGCTACACCTTC. Its translation is CATSDPGTGGLYGYTF.

This sequence joins TRBV13 and TRBJ2-2; 10 nucleotides line up with TRBD1. The CDR3 length is 14 residues. Per germline, CDR1 PRHDT and CDR2 FYEKMQ (reference sequence). The V and J ends lost 3 bases and 7 bases, in that order; junction bases with no gene match: 2. The CDR3 DNA is TGTGCCAGCAGCTTGGGACAGGGGCTCGGGGAGCTGTTTTTT. Translation: CASSLGQGLGELFF.

The rearrangement links TRBV5-1 to TRBJ2-1, with 11 nucleotides matching TRBD1. The CDR3 has 14 amino acids. CDR1 is SGHRS, CDR2 YFSETQ, per germline. The J segment lost 7 bases and the V segment lost 4 bases, leaving 4 bases of the junction unmatched. The CDR3 region is CASSTDRGQNEQFF. The CDR3, as DNA: TGCGCCAGCAGCACGGACAGGGGGCAGAATGAGCAGTTCTTC.

The chain couples TRBV30 to TRBJ1-5; 8 bases line up with TRBD1. The J segment lost 1 base and the V segment lost 1 base, leaving 9 bases of the junction unmatched. Germline V gene lookup returns CDR1 GTSNPN and CDR2 SVGIG (reference sequence). The CDR3 consists of 17 residues. Here the CDR3 reads CAWSALTGEWSNQPQHF. Written as DNA, the CDR3 is TGTGCCTGGAGTGCTTTGACAGGGGAGTGGAGCAATCAGCCCCAGCATTTT.

This chain links TRBV5-1 with TRBJ1-2, with TRBD1 identical over 10 bases. The germline gives CDR1 SGHRS, CDR2 YFSETQ. V shed 3 bases, J shed 7 bases, and the junction held 12 bases outside the gene matches. The CDR3 consists of 16 residues. The CDR3 DNA is TGCGCCAGCAGCTGGATGGGGACAGGGGTTACCGGTGGCTACACCTTC. This sequence encodes CASSWMGTGVTGGYTF.